This TCR beta chain was observed in a study of T cells in localized non-small cell lung cancer. A remark on this clone: Its specificity is unknown.

Assay: immunoSEQ multiplex PCR; the TCRdb copy retains only in-frame clones and omits some. The sample comprises 50,000 to 65,000 clones, roughly 76% of which are singletons, and roughly 4.5% rests with the top ten. Study-wide results and limits: Uninvolved adjacent lung had the highest recorded T cell clonality, with tumor below it.

Germline V CDR1 and CDR2: MNHEY, SVGAGI. The CDR3 extends over 15 amino acids. V was clipped by 2 bases and J by 5 bases, with 13 bases between them. The sample consisted of PBMCs, taken before any cancer treatment. This chain connects TRBV6-5 to TRBJ1-5; a weak D match, TRBD1 (6 bases). The clonotype was recovered from a man between 40 and 75 years old with stage II lung adenocarcinoma. DNA of the CDR3: TGTGCCAGCAGTTACACAGGGTCCGGGGATCAGCCCCAGCATTTT. Its translation is CASSYTGSGDQPQHF.